Given below is one T cell receptor beta chain in context. This record belongs to a study of T cell changes during pregnancy in multiple sclerosis. Profiled with immunoSEQ multiplex PCR; TCRdb holds only in-frame clones, not every one. Of approximately 100,000 clones listed, roughly nine tenths are singletons. This receptor was obtained from a female donor in good health, enrolled as a control in a pregnancy study. The source material was peripheral blood, sampled after pregnancy.

CDR3 protein: CASSTPSGGAGNIQYF. DNA for the CDR3: TGTGCCAGCAGCACCCCTAGCGGGGGGGCCGGAAACATTCAGTACTTC. The chain is built from TRBV5-6 and TRBJ2-4; 12 nucleotides agree with TRBD2. The CDR3 loop spans 16 amino acids. Germline CDR1 and CDR2: SGHDT and YYEEEE. Trimming took 4 bases from V and 6 from J; bases not matched to a gene: 8.